This T cell receptor beta chain came from a study of T-cell reconstitution after alpha-beta-depleted transplantation in children. General study findings and limits: Alpha-beta T cells about two months after transplant reportedly derived from several hundred expanded graft clones.

This clonotype was observed a handful of times. The antigen is undetermined. Losses at the gene ends were 4 bases for V and 5 bases for J; bases not matched to a gene: 16. CDR3 length: 18 amino acids. Per germline, CDR1 MGHRA and CDR2 YSYEKL. Molecular barcoding with unique molecular identifiers was used for the TCRbeta library. MiXCR, run by TCRdb on the PCR reads, gives a single entry per CDR3 protein. The table records a few hundred thousand distinct CDR3 sequences, over 20% of them present only once. This sequence was found in a male patient under 18 who had a stem cell transplant for acute lymphoblastic leukemia, so the T cells may come from the graft donor. The source was PBMCs, mostly from graft donor cells, collected 180 days after TCRalphabeta/CD19-depleted stem cell transplant. The chain couples TRBV4-1 to TRBJ2-2; the match to TRBD2 covers 7 bases. The CDR3 is CASSRGLGFLGGTGELFF. CDR3 coding DNA: TGCGCCAGCAGCCGCGGACTAGGGTTTCTCGGAGGGACCGGGGAGCTGTTTTTT.